This TCR beta chain came from a study of cytomegalovirus exposure and HLA in healthy donors. The overall study: From HLA-typed donors, an early data release held tens of millions of unique TCRs. Study results and limitations: There were a few CMV-associated chains whose specificity for CMV antigens was confirmed in vitro. V- and J-gene trimming of TCR beta was linked (in a later analysis) to a missense DCLRE1C variant.

This CDR3 region has 17 residues. Unmatched junction bases numbered 9, after V lost 3 bases and J lost 0 bases. Germline V gene sequence: CDR1 LGHNA, CDR2 YSLEER. Donors were nominally healthy when sampled, though unrecorded immune exposures were likely. A remark on this clone: Its antigen is unknown.

The PCR made use of 60 Vbeta and 13 Jbeta primers. Sequencing used immunoSEQ multiplex PCR; TCRdb keeps in-frame clones, though not all of them. The sample lists approximately 100,000 clones, 71% occurring once. What was sequenced was PBMCs. The receptor's source is a female donor in good health and CMV-seronegative. The chain uses TRBV4-3 and TRBJ1-1; 8 bases map to TRBD1. This chain's CDR3 is CASSHGAGGGMNTEAFF. The DNA of the CDR3 is TGCGCCAGCAGCCACGGGGCAGGGGGCGGGATGAACACTGAAGCTTTCTTT.